The T cell receptor beta chain described here comes from a study of cytomegalovirus exposure and HLA in healthy donors (dated 2017 in TCRdb). About the full investigation: According to a later analysis, one platform produced both the approximately 110 validation repertoires and the 666 repertoires of the first cohort. The study was designed to test whether signatures of past pathogen exposure could be identified by cataloging public T cell receptors. Besides the first cohort of roughly 660 subjects, a separate validation cohort made up of 120 different subjects was used. High-throughput TCR immunosequencing, statistical association of individual TCRs with disease status, and machine learning were combined to predict cytomegalovirus infection status. Points the paper makes about the study in general: A few of the identified cytomegalovirus-associated TCR beta chains were confirmed in vitro to be specific for cytomegalovirus antigens. A later analysis found that TCRs clustered in the first cohort also tended to co-occur in the roughly 120 validation repertoires, with approximately 95% of cluster scores above 0. In the study, some 160 TCR beta chains were listed as associated with cytomegalovirus. Cytomegalovirus status was reported to be diagnosed by the classifier with high specificity and sensitivity in both the original and validation cohorts. The authors suggested that the approach could potentially be extended to other disease states and immunological phenotypes. All 120 or so repertoires were used to score co-occurrence in the validation cohort in a later analysis, because that analysis had no HLA typing for the cohort. Most TCR sequences were seen in very few donors, while some public TCRs were found in many individuals.

Library prep was done by the immunoSEQ multiplex PCR assay. From the authors' description of their analysis: To diagnose cytomegalovirus status from the catalog of TCR beta chain sequences, a statistical classification framework was built. In TCRdb, the immuneACCESS table is reduced to in-frame sequences with V and J assigned. These tables do not hold every clone; where another copy was compared, an unresolved V gene accounts for under half, and the others remain unexplained. V, J and clone size were drawn from that table, and D and trimming were deduced from the DNA. The sample includes about 130,000 clones, with roughly nine tenths observed a single time. The ten top clones hold about 1.2% of the sample. Donors formed part of the validation cohort, which comprised 120 subjects and was distinct from the first cohort of fewer than 750 subjects. Note on this clone: The clone's antigen remains unknown. No much larger clone is present one base from it, and per-base qualities are unavailable.

V sheds 10 bases and J sheds 4 bases, leaving 22 bases between their ends. CDR1 and CDR2 (MNHNS, SASEGT) derive from the germline V gene. Reading from cysteine to phenylalanine, the CDR3 counts 15 amino acids. The DNA shown is the 45-base CDR3, in frame from base 1. The receptor was isolated from a woman under 30 in good health and CMV-seronegative. This chain is built from TRBV6-1 and TRBJ1-2; the D segment cannot be called with confidence. The specimen was PBMCs. In nucleotide form, the sequence is TGTGCCACGCTTAGATCAAACGCAGGTGTCTATGGCTACACCTTC. This sequence encodes CATLRSNAGVYGYTF.